This entry lists 18 T cell receptor beta chains sequenced from one sample in a study of CD8 T cells in ankylosing spondylitis. These receptors are not linked to any known antigen. TCRdb ran MiXCR on the 5' RACE reads and lists one entry per CDR3 protein. Of 750,000 to 850,000 distinct CDR3 sequences in the sample, 12% were seen once. The study, taken as a whole, reports: For ankylosing spondylitis blood, a TCR beta motif of about 8 highly homologous variants appeared characteristic.

Input material: blood, either unsorted or a sorted T cell fraction (not recorded which). Receptor source: a male donor with ankylosing spondylitis.

This clonotype was recorded at least ten times. The rearrangement links TRBV7-9 to TRBJ2-5, with TRBD1 identical over 7 bases. This CDR3 spans 14 amino acids. The V gene's germline CDR1 is SEHNR and CDR2 FQNEAQ (reference sequence). After removal of 5 bases from V and 1 base from J, the junction contained 4 bases not matched to a gene. The CDR3 loop is CASSLRDSQETQYF. DNA of the CDR3: TGTGCCAGCAGCCTAAGGGACAGCCAAGAGACCCAGTACTTC.

A few counts support this clonotype. The chain carries TRBV20-1 and TRBJ1-5, with TRBD1 as a possible D gene (5 bases). Trimming cost V 4 bases and J 8 bases, with 9 bases left between them. Germline V gene lookup returns CDR1 DFQATT and CDR2 SNEGSKA (reference sequence). The CDR3 spans 11 residues. CDR3 in DNA: TGCAGTGCTAAAACAGGAGAGCCCCAGCATTTT. Residues: CSAKTGEPQHF.

This clonotype was seen only a few times. This sequence joins TRBV20-1 and TRBJ1-2; no clear D gene. Germline V CDR1 and CDR2: DFQATT, SNEGSKA (reference sequence). The CDR3 spans 13 residues. The V end was cut by 0 bases, the J end by 4 bases, with 9 bases between. The CDR3 is CSAREVRLYGYTF. CDR3 DNA sequence: TGCAGTGCTAGAGAGGTCAGGCTCTATGGCTACACCTTC.

The chain recombines TRBV6-5 with TRBJ2-3, with a weak D call TRBD2 (5 bases). Trimming removed 2 bases from V and 4 bases from J, with 10 bases in between. This CDR3 is built from 14 residues. CDR1 and CDR2 (germline): MNHEY, SVGAGI. In DNA form, the CDR3 reads TGTGCCAGCAGTTACGCCGGGAAGGCAGATACGCAGTATTTT. Encoded protein: CASSYAGKADTQYF.

This clonotype was counted between two and nine times. This sequence joins TRBV5-6 and TRBJ2-1; no definite D call. CDR3 length: 12 amino acids. CDR1 and CDR2 (germline): SGHDT, YYEEEE. Trimming took off 1 base at V and 15 bases at J, with 14 bases between the two ends. CDR3 loop: CASSLWRRLPFF. In nucleotides, the CDR3 is TGTGCCAGCAGCTTGTGGCGACGGTTGCCGTTCTTC. The full variable domain, completed using reference TRBV5-6 and TRBJ2-1, is DAGVTQSPTHLIKTRGQQVTLRCSPKSGHDTVSWYQQALGQGPQFIFQYYEEEERQRGNFPDRFSGHQFPNYSSELNVNALLLGDSALYLCASSLWRRLPFFGPGTRLTVL.

The rearrangement joins TRBV7-2 to TRBJ2-7; 8 nucleotides align to TRBD2. The CDR3 is 15 amino acids. V was pared by 2 bases and J by 5 bases, with 8 bases of the junction left unmatched. CDR1 and CDR2 from the germline V gene are SGHTA and FQGNSA. CDR3 loop: CASSLQSGSGNEQYF. The CDR3 DNA reads as TGTGCCAGCAGCTTACAGAGCGGGAGTGGCAACGAGCAGTACTTC.

This sequence joins TRBV29-1 and TRBJ1-2; D is possibly TRBD1 (5 bases). Germline assignment: CDR1 SQVTM and CDR2 ANQGSEA. The ends were cut back, 4 bases at V and 8 bases at J, with 14 bases in the middle. The CDR3 loop spans 12 amino acids. CDR3: CSVGGSGEGYTF. In DNA, the CDR3 is TGCAGCGTTGGGGGGAGTGGAGAAGGCTACACCTTC.

Concerning this clonotype itself: At one of its ends the junction is not consistent with the germline gene, which may arise from a read error. V and J are TRBV5-1 and TRBJ2-2; D may be TRBD2 (5 bases). This CDR3 spans 16 amino acids. Germline V gene data show CDR1 as SGHRS and CDR2 as YFSETQ. The CDR3 DNA is TGCGCCAGCAGCTTGGGAAGGAATACAGCAACCGGGGATCTGTTTTTT. Protein: CASSLGRNTATGDLFF.

This chain links TRBV10-2 with TRBJ2-7, with TRBD1 matching 9 bases. Trimming took 6 bases from V and 6 from J; bases not matched to a gene: 9. The CDR3 loop spans 14 amino acids. CDR1 and CDR2 (germline): WSHSY, SAAADI. The CDR3 spells CASSWDRVVAEQYF. The CDR3 DNA is TGCGCCAGCAGCTGGGACAGGGTAGTCGCCGAGCAGTACTTC.

The sample holds many counts of this clonotype. J is TRBJ2-7 and V is TRBV29-1; 8 bases are a match to TRBD2. V trimming: 6 bases; J trimming: 3 bases; junction bases outside the gene matches: 10. The CDR3 consists of 14 residues. CDR1 is SQVTM and CDR2 is ANQGSEA in the germline V gene. The CDR3 sequence: CSVAMTSGSYEQYF. The CDR3 DNA reads as TGCAGCGTCGCTATGACGAGCGGGAGCTACGAGCAGTACTTC.

This clonotype was observed a handful of times. The gene calls are TRBV5-1 and TRBJ1-1; no definite D call. The CDR3 totals 14 residues. V was clipped by 5 bases and J by 4 bases, with 15 bases between them. Germline CDR1 and CDR2: SGHRS and YFSETQ. The CDR3 loop is CASSPTMGGTEAFF. The DNA for the CDR3 is TGCGCCAGCAGTCCCACAATGGGAGGCACTGAAGCTTTCTTT.

This clonotype was seen ten or more times. This rearrangement joins TRBV6-5 to TRBJ1-2; D is unclear. The germline gives CDR1 MNHEY, CDR2 SVGAGI. V was shortened by 0 bases and J by 8 bases, with 13 bases between the two germline ends. CDR3 length equals 14 residues. The CDR3, as DNA: TGTGCCAGCAGTTACTCCGGGCAGATTTTCGGCTACACCTTC. Its translation is CASSYSGQIFGYTF.

This clonotype is a singleton in its sample. This chain connects TRBV6-5 to TRBJ2-5; TRBD2 matches at 7 bases. CDR1 is MNHEY, CDR2 SVGAGI, per germline. With 2 bases clipped from V and 3 bases from J, the junction kept 6 bases outside the gene matches. CDR3 size: 15 residues. The CDR3: CASSYPRSGKETQYF. CDR3 bases: TGTGCCAGCAGTTACCCGAGGAGCGGGAAAGAGACCCAGTACTTC.

This chain uses TRBV7-9 with TRBJ2-7; possibly TRBD1 for D (6 bases). Germline-derived CDR1 and CDR2 are SEHNR and FQNEAQ (reference sequence). The CDR3 is 13 residues long. Trimming left V 8 bases short and J 7 bases short, with 18 bases between. CDR3 in amino acids: CASQDTGMGEQYF. As DNA, the CDR3 is TGTGCCAGCCAAGATACAGGGATGGGGGAGCAGTACTTC.

V is TRBV5-1 and J is TRBJ2-1; 9 nucleotides line up with TRBD2. The CDR3 contains 16 residues. Looked up from germline, CDR1 is SGHRS and CDR2 is YFSETQ. J gave up 8 bases and V 1 base, and 10 bases lay outside the gene matches. The CDR3 DNA is TGCGCCAGCAGCTTGATGGGTAGCGGGAGAGTCCATGAGCAGTTCTTC. It translates to CASSLMGSGRVHEQFF.

The chain links TRBV29-1 to TRBJ2-1; 9 nucleotides agree with TRBD2. Germline-derived CDR1 and CDR2 are SQVTM and ANQGSEA. This CDR3 spans 12 amino acids. V shed 7 bases and J 6 bases; nucleotides not matched to a gene: 4. This chain's CDR3 is CSETTSGNEQFF. In nucleotides, the CDR3 is TGCAGCGAGACGACTAGCGGCAATGAGCAGTTCTTC.

This clonotype was found many times. The chain carries TRBV15 and TRBJ2-1; TRBD2 aligns across 7 bases. V lost 3 bases to trimming and J lost 3 bases; unmatched junction nucleotides: 11. In germline, CDR1 is LNHNV, CDR2 YYDKDF (reference sequence). The CDR3 runs 17 residues. CDR3 bases: TGTGCCACCAGCAGCGATCTCGGGGTAGCGGGCTACAATGAGCAGTTCTTC. As protein: CATSSDLGVAGYNEQFF.

This clonotype has only a few counts. The gene calls are TRBV20-1 and TRBJ1-1; no clear D. CDR1 DFQATT and CDR2 SNEGSKA come from the germline V gene (reference sequence). There are 13 residues in the CDR3. V shed 6 bases and J shed 3 bases, with 14 bases lying between them. In nucleotides, the CDR3 is TGCAGTGCGGCGGCCCGGGTGGACACTGAAGCTTTCTTT. Translated: CSAAARVDTEAFF.